This TCR beta chain was retrieved from a study of OX40 agonist ivuxolimab in advanced cancers. Study conclusions and caveats: The average count of expanded clones was higher among CD8+ T cells than among CD4+.

With 3 bases removed from V and 0 bases from J, the gap between germline ends came to 16 bases. Germline CDR1 reads SGDLS; CDR2 reads YYNGEE. CDR3 length: 17 amino acids. Assay used: immunoSEQ multiplex PCR; TCRdb lists only in-frame clones, some missing. The repertoire holds 35,000 to 45,000 clones, with more than 85% as singletons. As to this clone: Its antigen is as yet unknown.

The sequence was obtained from an adult with an advanced solid tumor such as melanoma, head and neck, liver or kidney cancer. The rearrangement joins TRBV9 to TRBJ1-3, with D possibly matching TRBD1 (6 bases). The specimen comprised CD4+ or CD8+ T cells sorted from blood, sampled in a trial of the OX40 agonist ivuxolimab. The CDR3 here is CASSAPGDWSSGNTIYF. CDR3 nucleotides: TGTGCCAGCAGCGCCCCAGGGGACTGGAGCTCTGGAAACACCATATATTTT.